This T cell receptor beta chain was obtained from a study of OX40 agonist ivuxolimab in advanced cancers. In the study overall: Ivuxolimab is an agonistic anti-OX40 (CD134) antibody, and patients were treated with it. Averaging roughly 60 years in age, with a range of roughly 20 to 80, the cohort was approximately 83% male.

Autoimmune disease history or systemic immunosuppression barred patients. Germline CDR1 reads SGDLS; CDR2 reads YYNGEE. V was trimmed by 0 bases and J by 4 bases, leaving 9 bases between them. CDR3 length: 14 residues. The data were produced by immunoSEQ multiplex PCR, yet TCRdb's version contains in-frame clones alone and is incomplete. The table shows around 89,000 clones, with more than 75% occurring only once. The receptor was derived from an adult with an advanced solid tumor such as melanoma, head and neck, liver or kidney cancer. The chain combines TRBV9 with TRBJ2-3; D unclear. The sample in question was CD4+ or CD8+ T cells sorted from blood, obtained in a trial of the OX40 agonist ivuxolimab. CDR3 in amino acids: CASSVGPGPDTQYF. The CDR3 coding sequence is TGTGCCAGCAGCGTAGGGCCGGGTCCAGATACGCAGTATTTT.